Below are 5 T cell receptor beta chains sequenced from a single sample in a study of cytomegalovirus exposure and HLA in healthy donors. Use of 60 Vbeta and 13 Jbeta primers characterized the PCR. Generated by immunoSEQ multiplex PCR, the TCRdb table keeps only in-frame clones and is missing some. The sample consists of 45,000 to 60,000 clones, over 60% of them appearing once. The sequenced sample was PBMCs. These receptors came from a man aged 25 to 45 in good health and CMV-seropositive.

As DNA, the CDR3 is TGTGCCAGCAGCTTCACTAGCGGGGGGGCCGCCGGGGAGCTGTTTTTT. Translating it yields CASSFTSGGAAGELFF. The gene calls are TRBV7-2 and TRBJ2-2, with 13 bases fitting TRBD2. This CDR3 is built from 16 residues. The V gene's germline CDR1 is SGHTA and CDR2 FQGNSA. The ends lost 3 bases at V and 6 bases at J; junction bases unmatched: 4.

V gene TRBV6-1 combines with J gene TRBJ2-1; 7 bases are a match to TRBD2. This CDR3 comprises 11 residues. With V trimmed by 5 bases and J by 10 bases, 2 bases remained unmatched. Per the germline V gene, CDR1 is MNHNS and CDR2 is SASEGT. The CDR3: CASSRAGEQFF. CDR3 nucleotides: TGTGCCAGCAGTCGAGCGGGGGAGCAGTTCTTC.

The J gene is TRBJ2-4, the V gene TRBV6-1; D uncertain. Trimming took off 3 bases at V and 6 bases at J, with 6 bases between the two ends. The CDR3 sequence is 12 residues long. Germline loops: CDR1 MNHNS, CDR2 SASEGT. The CDR3, as DNA: TGTGCCAGCAGTGAGATCGGAAACATTCAGTACTTC. Its protein is CASSEIGNIQYF.

This clone was detected only a few times. The chain recombines TRBV15 with TRBJ2-1, with D possibly being TRBD2 (6 bases). Germline CDR1 and CDR2: LNHNV and YYDKDF (reference sequence). The CDR3 runs 13 residues. The V and J ends lost 0 bases and 9 bases respectively, with 9 bases between them. The CDR3 region is CATSRDRGIEQFF. DNA for the CDR3: TGTGCCACCAGCAGAGATCGGGGGATTGAGCAGTTCTTC.

The chain joins TRBV9 to TRBJ2-5, with TRBD2 as a possible D gene (7 bases). This CDR3 comprises 15 residues. Germline CDR1 and CDR2: SGDLS and YYNGEE. Trimming stripped 4 bases from V and 5 bases from J, with 18 bases between. The CDR3 nucleotides are TGTGCCAGCAGCACCAATGTAGGGGGGGCCGAGACCCAGTACTTC. Its protein product is CASSTNVGGAETQYF.